These 6 T cell receptor beta chains were all obtained from the same sample, sequenced in a study of blood T cell repertoires in COVID-19. Sequencing was performed with immunoSEQ multiplex PCR; in TCRdb, only in-frame clones are kept and a portion is missing. In the table there are tens of thousands of clones, roughly four fifths of which are singletons. Source material: peripheral blood. These receptors came from a woman older than 75 with acute or convalescent COVID-19.

The rearrangement links TRBV7-6 to TRBJ2-4; TRBD1 might be the D (6 bases). Trimming removed 4 bases from V and 0 bases from J, with 10 bases in between. The CDR3 length is 15 residues. CDR1 SGHVS and CDR2 FNYEAQ come from the germline V gene. The CDR3 nucleotides are TGTGCCAGCAGCTCAGGGGTCCTAGCCAAAAACATTCAGTACTTC. It yields the protein CASSSGVLAKNIQYF.

The J gene is TRBJ2-7, the V gene TRBV2; 8 bases fit TRBD1. CDR1 is SNHLY, CDR2 FYNNEI, per germline. V shed 2 bases and J 2 bases; nucleotides not matched to a gene: 5. The length of the CDR3 is 15 residues. Written as DNA, the CDR3 is TGTGCCAGCAGTGAAAGCAGGGGGCTTACCTACGAGCAGTACTTC. This sequence encodes CASSESRGLTYEQYF.

The chain carries TRBV1 and TRBJ1-2. TRBV1 is a pseudogene segment. The CDR3 covers 14 residues. The CDR3 DNA follows: TGCACCAGCAGCCAACAACCCTACCGAGGAGGCTACACCTTC. This encodes CTSSQQPYRGGYTF.

A single count supports this clone. The chain uses TRBV19 and TRBJ1-4, with TRBD1 matching 9 bases. V was clipped by 6 bases and J by 4 bases; unmatched bases: 9. This CDR3 is 16 amino acids long. Germline CDR1 reads LNHDA; CDR2 reads SQIVND (reference sequence). CDR3 residues: CASSRGTGHVNEKLFF. The CDR3 DNA sequence: TGTGCCAGTAGCAGGGGGACAGGGCATGTTAATGAAAAACTGTTTTTT. The whole variable domain, filled in from reference TRBV19 and TRBJ1-4, reads DGGITQSPKYLFRKEGQNVTLSCEQNLNHDAMYWYRQDPGQGLRLIYYSQIVNDFQKGDIAEGYSVSREKKESFPLTVTSAQKNPTAFYLCASSRGTGHVNEKLFFGSGTQLSVL.

Here the CDR3 reads CASSEARTGSLPNVLTF. CDR3 bases: TGTGCCAGCAGTGAAGCCCGAACCGGGTCCCTCCCCAACGTCCTGACTTTC. The chain has TRBV2 and TRBJ2-6; D gene unclear. The V end was cut by 0 bases, the J end by 8 bases, with 17 bases between. This CDR3 is 17 amino acids long. CDR1 and CDR2 from the germline V gene are SNHLY and FYNNEI. Based on the CDR3 plus reference TRBV2 and TRBJ2-6, the full variable domain is EPEVTQTPSHQVTQMGQEVILRCVPISNHLYFYWYRQILGQKVEFLVSFYNNEISEKSEIFDDQFSVERPDGSNFTLKIRSTKLEDSAMYFCASSEARTGSLPNVLTFGAGSRLTVL.

The gene calls are TRBV6-5 and TRBJ2-1, with 13 bases lining up with TRBD2. Germline V gives CDR1 MNHEY, CDR2 SVGAGI. The V gene end was trimmed by 5 bases and the J gene end by 7 bases; junction bases not matched to a gene: 5. The CDR3 spans 15 residues. CDR3 loop: CASSTLAGGPNEQFF. The CDR3 nucleotides read TGTGCCAGCAGTACACTAGCGGGGGGGCCTAATGAGCAGTTCTTC.